Sequencing of this TCR beta chain was carried out in a study of regulatory T cells in long-lasting Graves disease. The study's findings and limits: Lower TCR diversity characterized persistent Graves' patients relative to newly diagnosed patients. Favored usage of TRBV28, TRBJ1-2 and TRBJ2-5 was recorded in persistent disease.

Turning to this clonotype: What it recognizes is unknown.

Sequencing libraries for TCR beta were prepared with iRepertoire HTBI primers and Arm-PCR of CDR3 regions. TCRdb called the multiplex PCR reads again in MiXCR, with one record for every CDR3 protein. The sample holds hundreds of thousands of distinct CDR3 sequences, under 20% seen once. Indicated time point: newly diagnosed GD, antithyroid drugs for less than 3 months. PBMCs provided the RNA from which the TCR library was made. Germline lookup yields CDR1 KGHSH and CDR2 LQKENI. The CDR3 loop spans 13 amino acids. This same sample was also part of a study on T cells in Graves' hyperthyroidism and ophthalmopathy.

This receptor was taken from a woman aged 25 to 39 with Graves disease. The chain is built from TRBV18 and TRBJ2-1; no reliable D call. Judging by the DNA end, TRBJ2-5 fits better; the J call may be wrong. Specimen: peripheral blood mononuclear cells (PBMCs), collected at new diagnosis, from a patient treated with antithyroid drugs. This CDR3 reads CASSRSSQETQYF. CDR3 nucleotides: TGTGCCAGCTCACGGTCATCCCAAGAGACCCAGTACTTC.